The entry that follows covers one T cell receptor beta chain sequence. The source of the sample is a study of shared T cell receptors in the human thymus. Libraries were prepared by immunoSEQ multiplex PCR; TCRdb keeps only in-frame clonotypes and omits some of them. The repertoire consists of hundreds of thousands of clones, with just under 95% occurring once and the leading ten covering roughly 0.02%. In germline, CDR1 is KGHSH, CDR2 LQKENI. Between the trimmed V and J ends, which lost 4 bases and 6 bases, there was a span of 16 bases. The CDR3 extends over 14 amino acids. The sequence came from a human donor. The sample comprised thymocytes. The chain couples TRBV18 to TRBJ2-7, with a tentative D call TRBD1 (6 bases). The CDR3: CASSRAGLGGEQYF. DNA for the CDR3: TGTGCCAGCTCACGGGCCGGCTTAGGGGGCGAGCAGTACTTC.